Shown below are 20 T cell receptor beta chains from a single sample sequenced in a study of T cells after yellow fever vaccination. TCRdb passed the 5' RACE reads through MiXCR, listing each CDR3 protein once. In the table there are around 600,000 distinct CDR3 sequences, 9% to 15% of which are singletons. Sample: PBMCs, taken on the day of the yellow fever booster vaccination. These receptors were taken from a man in his thirties or forties who received the YFV17D yellow fever vaccine.

This clonotype was detected a few times. The junction differs from germline at one of its ends, possibly a read error. This chain uses TRBV12-3 or TRBV12-4 with TRBJ2-1; the D gene is possibly TRBD2 (5 bases). The CDR3 runs 13 residues. The CDR3 DNA reads TGTGCCAGCAGTCCCCGTCTCCGGGATTCCCCCACCTTC. Its protein product is CASSPRLRDSPTF.

The chain employs TRBV5-6 and TRBJ2-5; D uncertain. The CDR3 covers 15 residues. V shed 0 bases and J shed 5 bases, with 14 bases lying between them. Per the germline V gene, CDR1 is SGHDT and CDR2 is YYEEEE. CDR3 DNA sequence: TGTGCCAGCAGCTTGGGTCAGAACCTTCGGGAGACCCAGTACTTC. Translation gives CASSLGQNLRETQYF.

There are a few counts of this clonotype. The genes are TRBV19 and TRBJ2-7; D uncertain. Germline CDR1 is LNHDA and CDR2 is SQIVND (reference sequence). The CDR3 extends over 14 amino acids. V was clipped by 1 base and J by 2 bases, with 9 bases between them. The CDR3 DNA reads as TGTGCCAGTAGTATAGGGTGGCCAACCTACGAGCAGTACTTC. Amino acids: CASSIGWPTYEQYF. Based on the CDR3 plus reference TRBV19 and TRBJ2-7, the full variable domain is DGGITQSPKYLFRKEGQNVTLSCEQNLNHDAMYWYRQDPGQGLRLIYYSQIVNDFQKGDIAEGYSVSREKKESFPLTVTSAQKNPTAFYLCASSIGWPTYEQYFGPGTRLTVT.

V and J are TRBV5-1 and TRBJ2-2; 7 bases align to TRBD2. Germline V lookup: CDR1 SGHRS, CDR2 YFSETQ. J was trimmed by 1 base and V by 0 bases; bases with no gene match: 15. The CDR3 sequence is 20 residues long. CDR3 sequence reads: CASSLARGGGVLKNTGELFF. As DNA, the CDR3 is TGCGCCAGCAGCTTGGCCCGTGGCGGGGGAGTATTAAAGAACACCGGGGAGCTGTTTTTT.

The J gene is TRBJ2-2, the V gene TRBV28; TRBD1 agrees at 7 bases. This CDR3 region has 15 residues. Unmatched junction bases numbered 6, after V lost 5 bases and J lost 3 bases. Germline values: CDR1 MDHEN, CDR2 SYDVKM. CDR3 region: CASSTRDSYTGELFF. CDR3 nucleotides: TGTGCCAGCAGTACCCGGGACAGCTACACCGGGGAGCTGTTTTTT.

The V gene is TRBV3-1, the J gene TRBJ2-1; TRBD2 matches at 15 bases. Germline assignment: CDR1 LGHDT and CDR2 YNNKEL (reference sequence). Trimming removed 7 bases from V and 6 bases from J; junction bases left unmatched: 7. This CDR3 has 16 amino acids. The CDR3 loop is CASTRTSGRGSNEQFF. The CDR3 DNA sequence: TGTGCCAGCACCCGGACTAGCGGGAGGGGAAGCAATGAGCAGTTCTTC.

The chain is built from TRBV28 and TRBJ2-4; 8 positions agree with TRBD1. The V gene's germline CDR1 is MDHEN and CDR2 SYDVKM. This CDR3 spans 13 amino acids. J lost 8 bases, V lost 6 bases, and 6 bases had no gene match. This CDR3 is CASRQGAWDIQYF. In DNA, the CDR3 is TGTGCCAGCAGGCAGGGGGCTTGGGACATTCAGTACTTC.

This rearrangement joins TRBV5-5 to TRBJ2-4; D unresolved. Between the trimmed V and J ends, which lost 2 bases and 8 bases, there was a span of 8 bases. Per the germline V gene, CDR1 is SGHKS and CDR2 is YYEKEE (reference sequence). The CDR3 runs to 12 residues. The CDR3 protein is CASSFIQDIQYF. The CDR3 bases are TGTGCCAGCAGCTTTATCCAGGACATTCAGTACTTC.

There are a few counts of this clonotype. The chain has TRBV15 and TRBJ2-1; 7 bases align to TRBD2. The CDR3 totals 15 residues. The J segment lost 1 base and the V segment lost 3 bases, leaving 3 bases of the junction unmatched. Germline loops: CDR1 LNHNV, CDR2 YYDKDF (reference sequence). The CDR3 DNA follows: TGTGCCACCAGCAGGGCAGCGGGATCCTACAATGAGCAGTTCTTC. Translated: CATSRAAGSYNEQFF.

This clonotype has just a few counts. The chain recombines TRBV30 with TRBJ2-7, with 8 nucleotides matching TRBD2. The ends lost 1 base at V and 7 bases at J; junction bases unmatched: 12. The CDR3 covers 15 residues. Germline V gene data show CDR1 as GTSNPN and CDR2 as SVGIG (reference sequence). The CDR3 bases are TGTGCCTGGAGTGACCTAGGACTAGCACCCTTGGAGCAGTACTTC. Its protein is CAWSDLGLAPLEQYF.

This clonotype was counted at least ten times. The chain combines TRBV28 with TRBJ2-3; D remains unclear. The CDR3 runs to 13 residues. Germline loops: CDR1 MDHEN, CDR2 SYDVKM. Trimming shortened V by 5 bases and J by 7 bases, and 13 bases separated the two germline ends. The CDR3, as DNA: TGTGCCAGCAGTCCTTCCTTAGAGAATACGCAGTATTTT. This gives the protein CASSPSLENTQYF.

The rearrangement links TRBV20-1 to TRBJ1-1, with D perhaps TRBD1 (6 bases). Trimming pared 1 base from V and 6 bases from J, leaving 12 bases between. Germline CDR1 reads DFQATT; CDR2 reads SNEGSKA (reference sequence). There are 13 residues in the CDR3. The CDR3 loop is CSARGSGGPEAFF. As DNA, the CDR3 is TGCAGTGCTAGAGGTTCGGGGGGGCCTGAAGCTTTCTTT.

This chain joins TRBV29-1 and TRBJ1-2; D ambiguous. Trimming took 2 bases from V and 5 from J, leaving 12 bases between them. The CDR3 is 13 amino acids. Germline V gene sequence: CDR1 SQVTM, CDR2 ANQGSEA. In nucleotides, the CDR3 is TGCAGCGTTGAACTCCCCCAGATGTATGGCTACACCTTC. Encoded protein: CSVELPQMYGYTF.

V is TRBV25-1 and J is TRBJ1-3; D is unclear. The length of the CDR3 is 14 residues. Germline V gene sequence: CDR1 MGHDK, CDR2 SYGVNS. V lost 3 bases and J 0 bases, leaving 6 bases between the germline ends. The CDR3 here is CASSEGISGNTIYF. CDR3 DNA: TGTGCCAGCAGTGAGGGAATCTCTGGAAACACCATATATTTT.

V and J are TRBV13 and TRBJ2-6; a possible D gene is TRBD1 (6 bases). Per the germline V gene, CDR1 is PRHDT and CDR2 is FYEKMQ (reference sequence). Trimming removed 5 bases from V and 0 bases from J, with 17 bases in between. The CDR3 has 18 amino acids. The CDR3 nucleotides are TGTGCCAGCAGCCGGGGATTCGGGACAAGCTCTGGGGCCAACGTCCTGACTTTC. Protein: CASSRGFGTSSGANVLTF.

This clonotype has more than one count but fewer than ten. This sequence joins TRBV28 and TRBJ2-1; D is uncertain. This CDR3 is 10 amino acids long. Germline assignment: CDR1 MDHEN and CDR2 SYDVKM. V lost 7 bases and J lost 11, with 9 bases in between. The CDR3 DNA is TGTGCCAGCAAAAATGACAAGCAGTTCTTC. Residues: CASKNDKQFF.

This clonotype was seen at least ten times. J is TRBJ2-5 and V is TRBV7-9; 10 bases are shared with TRBD1. Germline values: CDR1 SEHNR, CDR2 FQNEAQ (reference sequence). The CDR3 runs 17 residues. V lost 0 bases to trimming and J lost 5 bases; unmatched junction nucleotides: 9. CDR3 bases: TGTGCCAGCAGCTTAGCGCATGCGACAGGGGGCGTCGAGACCCAGTACTTC. Protein: CASSLAHATGGVETQYF.

The rearrangement joins TRBV25-1 to TRBJ2-1, with D tentatively TRBD2 (6 bases). Trimming took off 3 bases at V and 5 bases at J, with 11 bases between the two ends. The CDR3 is 14 residues long. The V gene's germline CDR1 is MGHDK and CDR2 SYGVNS. The CDR3 DNA reads as TGTGCCAGCAGTGAGACTAGTTACAACAATGAGCAGTTCTTC. Its translation: CASSETSYNNEQFF.

CDR3 in amino acids: CSARPGGLREKLFF. The CDR3 DNA follows: TGCAGTGCTCGGCCAGGGGGCTTAAGAGAAAAACTGTTTTTT. This chain connects TRBV20-1 to TRBJ1-4, with 8 bases identical to TRBD1. The trim removed 5 bases at V and 8 bases at J, leaving 10 bases unmatched. Germline CDR1 DFQATT, CDR2 SNEGSKA (reference sequence). The CDR3 totals 14 residues.

In this sample, this clonotype turned up a few times. The chain has TRBV12-3 or TRBV12-4 and TRBJ1-1, with D perhaps matching TRBD1 (5 bases). V was shortened by 5 bases and J by 0 bases, with 10 bases between the two germline ends. CDR3 size: 14 residues. CDR3 protein: CASSGTNLNTEAFF. The CDR3 bases are TGTGCCAGCAGTGGGACGAACCTGAACACTGAAGCTTTCTTT.